The text below deals with one T cell receptor beta chain. The entry originates in a study of blood T cell repertoires in COVID-19. The CDR3 has 11 amino acids. The germline V gene has CDR1 SNHLY and CDR2 FYNNEI. The J segment lost 6 bases and the V segment lost 11 bases, leaving 6 bases of the junction unmatched. Methods used by the authors: Reference gene primer amplification gave estimated nucleated cell counts. TCRdb's copy holds only in-frame clones and misses some; the assay was immunoSEQ multiplex PCR. The V and J calls and clone size were taken over from that table, and D and trimming were inferred from the DNA. The table lists 20,000 to 25,000 clones, approximately 88% of them singletons.

The clonotype comes from a human donor in a cohort sampled during active COVID-19. The chain uses TRBV2 and TRBJ1-1, with 7 bases lining up with TRBD1. Sequencing was done on a sample of peripheral blood. The CDR3 sequence: CAATGEAEAFF. The DNA for the CDR3 is TGTGCCGCTACAGGGGAAGCTGAAGCTTTCTTT.